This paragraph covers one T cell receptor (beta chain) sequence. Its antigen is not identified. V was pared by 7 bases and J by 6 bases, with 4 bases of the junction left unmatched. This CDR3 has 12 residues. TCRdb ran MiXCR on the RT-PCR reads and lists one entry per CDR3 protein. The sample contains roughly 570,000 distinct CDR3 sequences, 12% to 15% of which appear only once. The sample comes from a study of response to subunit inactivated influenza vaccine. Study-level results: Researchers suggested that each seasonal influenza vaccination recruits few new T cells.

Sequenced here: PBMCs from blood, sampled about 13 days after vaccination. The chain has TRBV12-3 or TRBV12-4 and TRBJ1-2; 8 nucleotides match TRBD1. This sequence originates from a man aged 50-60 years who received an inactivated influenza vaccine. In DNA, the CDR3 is TGTGCCAGCACCCCGGACAGGGATGGCTACACCTTC. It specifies CASTPDRDGYTF.